The sequence of this T cell receptor (beta chain) was determined in a study of monozygotic twins with inflammatory bowel disease. CDR1 is SEHNR, CDR2 FQNEAQ, per germline (reference sequence). This CDR3 spans 17 amino acids. Incorporation of UMIs carrying a 6-nucleotide sample barcode was performed by template switching. Following a re-call of the 5' RACE reads, TCRdb has one entry per CDR3 protein and lacks DNA. Here the sample table reports more than 85,000 distinct CDR3 sequences. Findings and caveats of the study: Discordant twins had repertoire similarity that did not differ from that of concordant twins, possibly from limited power.

Regarding this clonotype: Its cognate antigen is unknown.

The authors isolated total RNA from whole blood without sorting T cells. The sample comprised blood. The source of this sequence is a human donor with ulcerative colitis or Crohn's disease, or a healthy co-twin of an affected twin (not recorded which). The chain carries TRBV7-9 and TRBJ2-2; TCRdb's assignment of TRBD2 cannot be checked, as there is no DNA. The CDR3 protein is CASSLSRLAVNTGELFF.